This T cell receptor beta chain was recorded in a study of CD8 T cells in Susac syndrome. Overall study findings and caveats: The greatest CD8+ clonal expansion in Susac occurred in TEMRA cells and in active patients. Susac-specific public clones numbered about 15 in total CD8+ repertoires (and 5 or 6 in CD8+ TEMRA repertoires).

Comments on this clonotype: No antigen is known for it.

Between the trimmed V and J ends, which lost 0 bases and 5 bases, there was a span of 15 bases. The CDR3 spans 15 residues. Germline CDR1 and CDR2: SGDLS and YYNGEE. RNA was extracted with the RNeasy kit, and a quantity of about 0.5 to 1 ug was reverse transcribed using random hexamers. TCRdb re-called the immunoSEQ multiplex PCR reads through MiXCR, storing one row per CDR3 protein. The data contain fewer than 85,000 distinct CDR3 sequences, approximately 93% of them singletons. What was sequenced was CD8+ T cells from PBMCs. The TCR originated in a human donor with Susac syndrome. The V gene is TRBV9, the J gene TRBJ2-7; D remains ambiguous. CDR3 sequence reads: CASSVVPGLWDEQYF. The CDR3, as DNA: TGTGCCAGCAGCGTAGTACCAGGCCTTTGGGACGAGCAGTACTTC.